The rows below give T cell receptor beta chains drawn from one sample of a study of early T cells in non-severe SARS-CoV-2 infection. MiXCR, applied by TCRdb to the 5' RACE reads, yields one record per CDR3 protein. In the table there are tens of thousands of distinct CDR3 sequences, under 4.5% of which are singletons. Material for sequencing was whole blood. These receptors all come from an adult who was a healthcare worker with PCR-confirmed SARS-CoV-2 infection or an uninfected control (not recorded which). Each CDR3 is given without its conserved first and last residue. The D gene is left open where the match is weak.

J gene: TRBJ1-3
D gene: -
V gene: TRBV20-1
CDR3 protein: SARDVTSGNTIY

J gene: TRBJ2-5
D gene: TRBD1
V gene: TRBV20-1
CDR3 protein: SARFQGARETQY

J gene: TRBJ2-1
D gene: -
V gene: TRBV12-3/TRBV12-4
CDR3 protein: ASSSPPGGYNEQF

J gene: TRBJ2-7
D gene: -
V gene: TRBV12-3/TRBV12-4
CDR3 protein: ASRYRGGLDEQY

J gene: TRBJ2-1
D gene: -
V gene: TRBV3-1
CDR3 protein: ASSRGASSYNEQF

J gene: TRBJ2-1
D gene: TRBD2
V gene: TRBV5-4
CDR3 protein: ASSLKGLTNEQF

J gene: TRBJ2-5
D gene: -
V gene: TRBV18
CDR3 protein: ASSTPVTETQY

J gene: TRBJ2-1
D gene: -
V gene: TRBV7-7
CDR3 protein: ASSFAGPNEQF

J gene: TRBJ2-3
D gene: -
V gene: TRBV10-1
CDR3 protein: ASSESGLPDTQY

J gene: TRBJ2-7
D gene: -
V gene: TRBV27
CDR3 protein: ASRPQGSPYEQY

J gene: TRBJ2-7
D gene: -
V gene: TRBV18
CDR3 protein: ASSPLGEPTYEQY

J gene: TRBJ2-7
D gene: -
V gene: TRBV5-1
CDR3 protein: ASSLTRSYEQY

J gene: TRBJ2-7
D gene: -
V gene: TRBV10-1
CDR3 protein: ASMGEQY

J gene: TRBJ2-6
D gene: -
V gene: TRBV9
CDR3 protein: ASMGFSGANVLT

J gene: TRBJ2-7
D gene: -
V gene: TRBV5-1
CDR3 protein: ASSPGHSYEQY

J gene: TRBJ1-2
D gene: -
V gene: TRBV27
CDR3 protein: ASRLNRVNGYT

J gene: TRBJ1-2
D gene: TRBD1
V gene: TRBV30
CDR3 protein: AWRLARDRPDT

J gene: TRBJ2-7
D gene: TRBD2
V gene: TRBV3-1
CDR3 protein: ASSLQLAGAYEQY

J gene: TRBJ2-2
D gene: TRBD2
V gene: TRBV7-3
CDR3 protein: ASSSLAGSTGELF

J gene: TRBJ2-5
D gene: TRBD2
V gene: TRBV19
CDR3 protein: ASSRTSGGFQETQY

J gene: TRBJ2-3
D gene: TRBD1
V gene: TRBV29-1
CDR3 protein: SVSDRGTQY

J gene: TRBJ2-3
D gene: -
V gene: TRBV12-3/TRBV12-4
CDR3 protein: ASSPGWSATQY

J gene: TRBJ2-2
D gene: TRBD2
V gene: TRBV11-3
CDR3 protein: ASSLADMNTGELF

J gene: TRBJ2-2
D gene: -
V gene: TRBV5-1
CDR3 protein: ASSSTTGSTGELF

J gene: TRBJ2-4
D gene: TRBD1
V gene: TRBV11-2
CDR3 protein: ASSPDLQGAAKNIQY

J gene: TRBJ2-1
D gene: TRBD2
V gene: TRBV7-9
CDR3 protein: ASSPSGSPYNEQF

J gene: TRBJ1-2
D gene: -
V gene: TRBV29-1
CDR3 protein: SVQANYGYT

J gene: TRBJ1-1
D gene: TRBD1
V gene: TRBV9
CDR3 protein: ASSVVQGAPGNTEAF

J gene: TRBJ2-3
D gene: TRBD2
V gene: TRBV20-1
CDR3 protein: SATGLAGLYTQY

J gene: TRBJ2-5
D gene: TRBD2
V gene: TRBV5-5
CDR3 protein: ASSPGTTYQETQY

J gene: TRBJ2-5
D gene: -
V gene: TRBV7-6
CDR3 protein: ASSLSQRGETQY

J gene: TRBJ1-1
D gene: -
V gene: TRBV6-5
CDR3 protein: ASSYEEGTEAF

J gene: TRBJ2-7
D gene: -
V gene: TRBV29-1
CDR3 protein: SVELLPLSSEQY

J gene: TRBJ2-5
D gene: -
V gene: TRBV12-3/TRBV12-4
CDR3 protein: ASRQSGSGTQY

J gene: TRBJ1-3
D gene: -
V gene: TRBV5-1
CDR3 protein: ASSLDYSGNTIY

J gene: TRBJ2-1
D gene: TRBD2
V gene: TRBV30
CDR3 protein: AWSVLAGGRNEQF

J gene: TRBJ2-3
D gene: TRBD2
V gene: TRBV20-1
CDR3 protein: SARDPSPPGGRTDTQY

J gene: TRBJ2-7
D gene: -
V gene: TRBV11-2
CDR3 protein: ASKGPSYEQY

J gene: TRBJ2-2
D gene: -
V gene: TRBV5-4
CDR3 protein: ASSLDLNRMNTGELF

J gene: TRBJ2-3
D gene: -
V gene: TRBV6-2/TRBV6-3
CDR3 protein: ASSYSLGSSTDTQY

J gene: TRBJ2-1
D gene: -
V gene: TRBV21-1
CDR3 protein: ASSRDKLGDEQF

J gene: TRBJ2-3
D gene: -
V gene: TRBV9
CDR3 protein: ASSEPRTGAGGDTQY

J gene: TRBJ2-2
D gene: -
V gene: TRBV9
CDR3 protein: ASSVAWAGTGELF

J gene: TRBJ1-2
D gene: -
V gene: TRBV30
CDR3 protein: AETELYGYT

J gene: TRBJ2-1
D gene: TRBD1
V gene: TRBV7-3
CDR3 protein: ASSLIPGQAYNEQF

J gene: TRBJ1-1
D gene: -
V gene: TRBV19
CDR3 protein: ASRNRANTEAF

J gene: TRBJ2-1
D gene: -
V gene: TRBV7-8
CDR3 protein: ASSPTSGGGPINEQF

J gene: TRBJ2-3
D gene: TRBD1
V gene: TRBV6-2/TRBV6-3
CDR3 protein: ASINDRARDTQY

J gene: TRBJ2-7
D gene: TRBD1
V gene: TRBV4-2
CDR3 protein: ASSQAGQGIYEQY

J gene: TRBJ2-5
D gene: -
V gene: TRBV7-2
CDR3 protein: ASTPYSETQY

J gene: TRBJ2-3
D gene: -
V gene: TRBV7-2
CDR3 protein: ASSFGGTGWADTQY

J gene: TRBJ1-1
D gene: TRBD1
V gene: TRBV12-3/TRBV12-4
CDR3 protein: ASSQGQVTEAF

J gene: TRBJ1-4
D gene: TRBD1
V gene: TRBV29-1
CDR3 protein: SVTPGTGGEKLF

J gene: TRBJ1-3
D gene: TRBD1
V gene: TRBV6-5
CDR3 protein: ASSYRQGSLNTIY

J gene: TRBJ2-1
D gene: -
V gene: TRBV6-4
CDR3 protein: ASKKQGTYNEQF

J gene: TRBJ2-5
D gene: -
V gene: TRBV7-2
CDR3 protein: AILAVQETQY

J gene: TRBJ2-7
D gene: -
V gene: TRBV6-1
CDR3 protein: ASSENAGSYYEQY

J gene: TRBJ1-4
D gene: TRBD1
V gene: TRBV18
CDR3 protein: ASSPQDRRHEKLF

J gene: TRBJ2-3
D gene: -
V gene: TRBV19
CDR3 protein: ASSIGLVTDTQY

J gene: TRBJ2-1
D gene: TRBD1
V gene: TRBV5-6
CDR3 protein: ASSWGQESYNEQF